Included here is one T cell receptor (beta chain) sequence, with context. Its antigen is still unknown. The record originates from a study of identical twins. TCRdb called the 5' RACE reads again in MiXCR, with one record for every CDR3 protein. The sample lists about 220,000 distinct CDR3 sequences; 7.5% were seen once. Deletions cut 4 bases from V and 9 bases from J, with 13 bases between. The length of the CDR3 is 13 residues. The germline gives CDR1 SGHTA, CDR2 FQGNSA. Study-wide points: The study found excess low generation probability among twin-shared out-of-frame alpha sequences. A partial confounding effect on zero-insertion analyses could come from invariant MAIT and iNKT cells.

The data were also submitted as part of a second study, on yellow fever vaccine responses in identical twins. That work contributes: Twins reportedly mounted vaccine T cell responses that seemed partly convergent, partly personalized.

The TCR sequence derives from a woman aged 18-35 years in good health. The genes are TRBV7-2 and TRBJ2-1; maybe TRBD2 (5 bases). Material: memory (CD45RO+) T cells sorted from blood. CDR3 in amino acids: CASSSPTGIEQFF. The CDR3 DNA reads as TGTGCCAGCAGCTCTCCCACGGGGATTGAGCAGTTCTTC.